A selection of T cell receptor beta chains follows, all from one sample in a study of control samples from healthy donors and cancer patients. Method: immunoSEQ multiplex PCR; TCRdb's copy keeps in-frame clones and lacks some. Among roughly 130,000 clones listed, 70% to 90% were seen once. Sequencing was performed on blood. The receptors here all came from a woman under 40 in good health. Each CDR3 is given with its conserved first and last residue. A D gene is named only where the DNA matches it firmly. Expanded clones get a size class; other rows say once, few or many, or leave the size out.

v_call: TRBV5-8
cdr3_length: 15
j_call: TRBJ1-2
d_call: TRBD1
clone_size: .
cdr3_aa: CASSLDNRGGYGYTF
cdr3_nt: TGTGCCAGCAGCTTGGATAACAGGGGCGGCTATGGCTACACCTTC

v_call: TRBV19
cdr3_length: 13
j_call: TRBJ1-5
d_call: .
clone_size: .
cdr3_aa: CASSATGNQPQHF
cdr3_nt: TGTGCCAGTAGTGCCACAGGGAATCAGCCCCAGCATTTT

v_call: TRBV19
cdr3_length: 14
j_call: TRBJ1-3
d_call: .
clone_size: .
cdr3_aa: CASKTLLSGNTIYF
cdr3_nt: TGTGCCAGCAAGACACTGCTCTCTGGAAACACCATATATTTT

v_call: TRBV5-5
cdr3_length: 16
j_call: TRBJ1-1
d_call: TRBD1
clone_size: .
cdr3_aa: CASSFLLQGAGTEAFF
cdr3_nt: TGTGCCAGCAGCTTTCTGTTACAGGGGGCGGGCACTGAAGCTTTCTTT

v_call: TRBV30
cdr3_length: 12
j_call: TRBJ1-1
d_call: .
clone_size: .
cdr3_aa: CAWGKGRAEAFF
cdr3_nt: TGTGCCTGGGGGAAAGGGAGGGCTGAAGCTTTCTTT

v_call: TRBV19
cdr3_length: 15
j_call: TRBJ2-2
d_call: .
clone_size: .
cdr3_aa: CASSMGQGVTGELFF
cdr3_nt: TGTGCCAGTAGTATGGGCCAGGGTGTCACCGGGGAGCTGTTTTTT

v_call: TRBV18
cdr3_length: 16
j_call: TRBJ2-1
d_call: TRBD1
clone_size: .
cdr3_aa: CASSPPTGGAVNEQFF
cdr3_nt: TGTGCCAGCTCACCACCGACAGGGGGCGCGGTGAATGAGCAGTTCTTC

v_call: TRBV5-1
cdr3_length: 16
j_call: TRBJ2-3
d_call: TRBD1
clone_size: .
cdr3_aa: CASSPGRGQGSDTQYF
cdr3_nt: TGCGCCAGCAGCCCGGGCCGTGGACAGGGGTCAGATACGCAGTATTTT

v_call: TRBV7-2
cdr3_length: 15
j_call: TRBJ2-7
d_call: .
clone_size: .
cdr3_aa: CASSLGGGPPYEQYF
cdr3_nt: TGTGCCAGCAGCTTAGGTGGCGGGCCCCCCTACGAGCAGTACTTC

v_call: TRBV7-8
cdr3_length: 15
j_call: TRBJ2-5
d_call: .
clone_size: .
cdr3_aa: CASSLVPGRQETQYF
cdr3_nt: TGTGCCAGCAGCTTAGTGCCAGGTCGCCAAGAGACCCAGTACTTC

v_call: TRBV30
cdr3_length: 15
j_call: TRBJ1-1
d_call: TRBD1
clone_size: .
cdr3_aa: CAWSPLTGVATEAFF
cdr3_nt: TGTGCCTGGAGCCCCCTGACAGGGGTGGCCACTGAAGCTTTCTTT

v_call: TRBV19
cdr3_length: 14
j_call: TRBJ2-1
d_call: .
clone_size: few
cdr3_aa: CASPRGGGYNEQFF
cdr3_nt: TGTGCCAGCCCGCGGGGAGGTGGATACAATGAGCAGTTCTTC

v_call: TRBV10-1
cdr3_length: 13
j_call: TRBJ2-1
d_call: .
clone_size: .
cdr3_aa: CAPSEGRCGEQFF
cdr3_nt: TGCGCCCCCAGTGAAGGTCGGTGCGGTGAGCAGTTCTTC

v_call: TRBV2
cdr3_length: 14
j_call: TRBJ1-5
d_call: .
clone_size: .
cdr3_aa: CASSPQYSNQPQHF
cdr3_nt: TGTGCCAGCAGTCCACAGTATAGCAATCAGCCCCAGCATTTT